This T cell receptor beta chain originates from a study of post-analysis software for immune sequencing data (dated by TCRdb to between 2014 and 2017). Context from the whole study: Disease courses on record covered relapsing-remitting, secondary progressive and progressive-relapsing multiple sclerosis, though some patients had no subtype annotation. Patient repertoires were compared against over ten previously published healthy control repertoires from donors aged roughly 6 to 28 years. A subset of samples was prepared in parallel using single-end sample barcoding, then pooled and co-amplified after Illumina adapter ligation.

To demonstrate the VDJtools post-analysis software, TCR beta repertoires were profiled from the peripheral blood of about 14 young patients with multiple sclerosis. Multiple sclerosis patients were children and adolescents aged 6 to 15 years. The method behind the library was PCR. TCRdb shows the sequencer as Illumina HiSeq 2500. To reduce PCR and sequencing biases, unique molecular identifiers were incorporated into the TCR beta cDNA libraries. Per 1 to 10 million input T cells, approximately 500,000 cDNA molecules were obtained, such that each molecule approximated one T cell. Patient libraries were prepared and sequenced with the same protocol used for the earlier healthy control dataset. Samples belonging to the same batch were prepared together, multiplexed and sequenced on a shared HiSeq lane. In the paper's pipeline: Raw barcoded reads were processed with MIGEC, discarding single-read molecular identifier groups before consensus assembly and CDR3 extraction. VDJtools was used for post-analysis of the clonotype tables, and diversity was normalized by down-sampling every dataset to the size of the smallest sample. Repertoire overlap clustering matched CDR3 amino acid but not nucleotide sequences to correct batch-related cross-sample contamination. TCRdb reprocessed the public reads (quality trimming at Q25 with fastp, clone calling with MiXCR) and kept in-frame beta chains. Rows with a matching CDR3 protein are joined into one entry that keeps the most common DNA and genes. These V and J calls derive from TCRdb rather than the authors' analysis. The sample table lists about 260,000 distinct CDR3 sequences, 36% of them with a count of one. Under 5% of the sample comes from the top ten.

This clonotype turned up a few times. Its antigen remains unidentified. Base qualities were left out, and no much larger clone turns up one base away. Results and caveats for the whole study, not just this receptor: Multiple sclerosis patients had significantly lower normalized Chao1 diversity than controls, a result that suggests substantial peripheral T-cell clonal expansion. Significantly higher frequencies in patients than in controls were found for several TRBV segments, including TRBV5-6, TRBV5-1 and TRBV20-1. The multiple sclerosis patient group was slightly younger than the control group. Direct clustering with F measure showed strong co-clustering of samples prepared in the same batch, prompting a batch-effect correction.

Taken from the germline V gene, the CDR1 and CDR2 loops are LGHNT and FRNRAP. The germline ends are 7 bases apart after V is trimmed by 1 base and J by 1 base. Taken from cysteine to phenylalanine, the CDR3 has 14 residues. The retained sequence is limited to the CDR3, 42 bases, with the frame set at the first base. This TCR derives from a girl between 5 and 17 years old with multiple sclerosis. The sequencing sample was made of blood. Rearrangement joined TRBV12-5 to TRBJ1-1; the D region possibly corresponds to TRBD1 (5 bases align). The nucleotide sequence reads TGTGCTAGTGGTTTGGGACAGCAGAACACTGAAGCTTTCTTT. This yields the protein CASGLGQQNTEAFF.